This is a list of T cell receptor beta chains from one sample in a study of identical twins. One entry per CDR3 protein results from TCRdb running MiXCR on the 5' RACE reads. The sample carries just over 450,000 distinct CDR3 sequences, 12% to 15% recorded once. These data are also associated with another study on yellow fever vaccine responses in identical twins.

The sequenced sample consisted of CD4+ T cells sorted from blood. The receptors here all came from a woman aged 18-29 years in good health. Each CDR3 is given with its conserved first and last residue. D genes are given only for firm matches. The size entry is marked missing in some rows and otherwise reads once, few, many or a size class.

j_gene	abundance	d_gene	v_gene	CDR3nt	CDR3aa
TRBJ2-3	-	TRBD1	TRBV15	TGTGCCACCAGCGAAGACGCAGGGGGCCCAGATACGCAGTATTTT	CATSEDAGGPDTQYF
TRBJ2-1	-	TRBD2	TRBV12-3/TRBV12-4	TGTGCCAGCAGTACCGACGCGGGAGTATCCTACAATGAGCAGTTCTTC	CASSTDAGVSYNEQFF
TRBJ2-7	few	TRBD2	TRBV7-2	TGTGCCAGCAGCTTGACGACTAGCGGGAGAATCGAGCAGTACTTC	CASSLTTSGRIEQYF
TRBJ2-5	-	-	TRBV19	TGTGCCAGTAGTATAGATAGGGCCACAGACACCCAGTACTTC	CASSIDRATDTQYF
TRBJ2-3	-	-	TRBV2	TGTGCCAGCAGTGATAGAAGGCCTACTAGCACAGATACGCAGTATTTT	CASSDRRPTSTDTQYF
TRBJ2-1	-	TRBD2	TRBV2	TGTGCCAGCAGGGCAACTACTAAGCGGGGGATTGAGCAGTTCTTC	CASRATTKRGIEQFF
TRBJ2-4	few	TRBD2	TRBV19	TGTGCCAGCGGTAGGCTAGCGGGAGGGCTTGCCAAAAACATTCAGTACTTC	CASGRLAGGLAKNIQYF
TRBJ2-2	many	TRBD2	TRBV9	TGTGCCAGCAGCGTCGGACTAGCAGACTCGAACACCGGGGAGCTGTTTTTT	CASSVGLADSNTGELFF
TRBJ1-1	many	-	TRBV11-2	TGTGCCAGCAGCTTAGGACGGGGGAACACTGAAGCTTTCTTT	CASSLGRGNTEAFF
TRBJ2-1	few	-	TRBV20-1	TGCAGTGCTAGAGATCGGGTGCTGTTAGTGCAGTTCTTC	CSARDRVLLVQFF
TRBJ2-6	-	-	TRBV24-1	TGTGCCACCTCCCAAGCATCTGGGGCCAACGTCCTGACTTTC	CATSQASGANVLTF
TRBJ2-1	-	TRBD1	TRBV15	TGTGCCACCAGCAGAGTCCGCGGGACAGGGTCAATCTCGCAGTTCTTC	CATSRVRGTGSISQFF
TRBJ2-2	-	TRBD1	TRBV6-5	TGTGCCAGCAGTTACAGGGGACAGGGGTCGAGCGGGGAGCTGTTTTTT	CASSYRGQGSSGELFF
TRBJ2-3	-	TRBD2	TRBV29-1	TGCAGCGTTGACGGGACTAGCGGAGCTAGCACAGATACGCAGTATTTT	CSVDGTSGASTDTQYF
TRBJ2-1	-	TRBD2	TRBV10-1	TGCGCCAGCAGCTATGGACTAGCGGGAGGCATAAATGAGCAGTTCTTC	CASSYGLAGGINEQFF
TRBJ1-2	few	-	TRBV5-1	TGCGCCAGCAGCTTGGGAGGGATGAGTAACTATGGCTACACCTTC	CASSLGGMSNYGYTF
TRBJ2-7	-	-	TRBV4-1	TGCGCCAGCAGCCAAGACGGGGTGTCCTACGAGCAGTACTTC	CASSQDGVSYEQYF
TRBJ2-3	-	-	TRBV2	TGTGCCAGCAGGAAGGACCCCGGCACAGATACGCAGTATTTT	CASRKDPGTDTQYF
TRBJ1-1	-	-	TRBV10-2	TGCGCCAGCATCGGCGCCGACATGAACACTGAAGCTTTCTTT	CASIGADMNTEAFF
TRBJ1-4	many	-	TRBV7-2	TGTGCCAGCAAGAGGTCAACTAATGAAAAACTGTTTTTT	CASKRSTNEKLFF
TRBJ1-6	few	TRBD1	TRBV12-3/TRBV12-4	TGTGCCAGCAGTTCCACGGGACAGCATAATTCACCCCTCCACTTT	CASSSTGQHNSPLHF
TRBJ1-2	few	TRBD1	TRBV10-3	TGTGCCATCAGGGGACAGAACTATGGCTACACCTTC	CAIRGQNYGYTF
TRBJ2-5	few	-	TRBV30	TGTGCCTGGAGTGTAAAGCTGGTGGCCGCCCGGGGAACCCAGTACTTC	CAWSVKLVAARGTQYF
TRBJ2-1	many	-	TRBV6-2/TRBV6-3	TGTGCCAGCAGTCCCCTACCCGCTAGCTTCTACAATGAGCAGTTCTTC	CASSPLPASFYNEQFF
TRBJ1-1	-	-	TRBV7-2	TGTGCCAGCAGTTTACAGTATCGTGAAGCTTTCTTT	CASSLQYREAFF
TRBJ2-2	-	-	TRBV15	TGTGCCACCAGCAGTTGGGACCCCCGGGGGGAGCTGTTTTTT	CATSSWDPRGELFF
TRBJ2-7	many	-	TRBV20-1	TGCAGTGCTAGACTCCCGGGAGCCTACGAGCAGTACTTC	CSARLPGAYEQYF
TRBJ2-1	-	-	TRBV5-5	TGTGCCAGCAAGGAGAGCTCCTACAATGAGCAGTTCTTC	CASKESSYNEQFF
TRBJ2-1	-	-	TRBV3-1	TGTGCCAGCAGCCAAAGGGGTTCCGGCTACAATGAGCAGTTCTTC	CASSQRGSGYNEQFF
TRBJ2-1	-	-	TRBV21-1	TGTGCCAGCAGCAAAGTGTTTGCGTATGAGCAGTTCTTC	CASSKVFAYEQFF
TRBJ1-1	-	-	TRBV9	TGTGCCAGCAGTGGTAATCGGAACACTGAAGCTTTCTTT	CASSGNRNTEAFF
TRBJ2-3	few	TRBD1	TRBV7-2	TGTGCCAGCACCTCACAGACCGGGACAGTGGGGGCAGATACGCAGTATTTT	CASTSQTGTVGADTQYF
TRBJ2-5	-	TRBD2	TRBV10-2	TGCGCCAGCAGTGAGTCATGGCTAGCGGGAGGTGCCCCCCGAAAAGAGACCCAGTACTTC	CASSESWLAGGAPRKETQYF
TRBJ2-3	-	TRBD2	TRBV6-1	TGTGCCAGCGGGACTAGAGGCCCAGATACGCAGTATTTT	CASGTRGPDTQYF
TRBJ2-3	few	-	TRBV6-2/TRBV6-3	TGTGCCAGCAGTTACTCACGATCCGGATACAGGCCCCTACAGGGATATACGCAGTATTTT	CASSYSRSGYRPLQGYTQYF
TRBJ2-7	few	-	TRBV7-8	TGTGCCAGCAGCCGCCCGTTCCAGAGCTCCTACGAGCAGTACTTC	CASSRPFQSSYEQYF
TRBJ2-6	many	-	TRBV12-3/TRBV12-4	TGTGCCAGCAGTCTACAGATGGGATCTGGGGCCAACGTCCTGACTTTC	CASSLQMGSGANVLTF
TRBJ2-3	few	-	TRBV28	TGTGCCAGCAGTTTCCAAGCAGATACGCAGTATTTT	CASSFQADTQYF
TRBJ2-3	few	-	TRBV11-2	TGTGCCAGCAGCTTAGTGGGACAAACATATGGAGATACGCAGTATTTT	CASSLVGQTYGDTQYF
TRBJ2-3	few	-	TRBV20-1	TGCAGTGCTAGGGGGGTGGGAGCGATCACAGATACGCAGTATTTT	CSARGVGAITDTQYF
TRBJ2-3	-	TRBD2	TRBV3-1	TGTGCCAGCAGCCAAGGAACCGGGACTAGGGGGTATTTT	CASSQGTGTRGYF
TRBJ2-7	-	-	TRBV25-1	TGTGCCAGCAGTGAATGGGTCTCCTACGAGCAGTACTTC	CASSEWVSYEQYF
TRBJ1-2	-	-	TRBV3-1	TGTGCCAGCAGCCAGGGCGAGGGTCCAGCGCTCTTC	CASSQGEGPALF
TRBJ2-1	-	-	TRBV4-1	TGCGCCAGCAGCCAAACAGGCTTCTCCTACAATGAGCAGTTCTTC	CASSQTGFSYNEQFF
TRBJ2-1	-	-	TRBV29-1	TGCAGCGTTGAATCTGCTCCCTTCATGGGCAATGAGCAGTTCTTC	CSVESAPFMGNEQFF
TRBJ1-2	few	-	TRBV28	TGTGCCAGCAGTTTAGCCGGGGGCCTTAACTATGGCTACACCTTC	CASSLAGGLNYGYTF
TRBJ2-7	-	-	TRBV4-1	TGCGCCAGCAGCCAAGGAATTTCGGTTGTAAGCTCCTACGAGCAGTACTTC	CASSQGISVVSSYEQYF
TRBJ2-5	-	-	TRBV4-1	TGCGCCAGCTCCGGGGGCGGGTGGAAGACCCAGTACTTC	CASSGGGWKTQYF
TRBJ1-4	-	-	TRBV20-1	TGCAGTGCTCAGGATGGAACTAATGAAAAACTGTTTTTT	CSAQDGTNEKLFF
TRBJ2-7	few	TRBD2	TRBV5-1	TGCGCCAGCAGCTCCGGAAGCCAAGCGGGAGTCTGGGCCGAGCAGTACTTC	CASSSGSQAGVWAEQYF
TRBJ2-1	-	TRBD1	TRBV9	TGTGCCAATTCCGACAGGGGCCCATCCTACAATGAGCAGTTCTTC	CANSDRGPSYNEQFF
TRBJ2-1	-	TRBD2	TRBV20-1	TGCAGTGCGGGCTCACTAGCGGGAGAATTTATCTCCAATGAGCAGTTCTTC	CSAGSLAGEFISNEQFF
TRBJ2-1	-	TRBD2	TRBV7-8	TGTGCCAGCAGCTTTGGACTAGTGGACAATGAGCAGTTCTTC	CASSFGLVDNEQFF
TRBJ1-6	few	-	TRBV20-1	TGCAGTGCTCCTGGGGAGGGTTCACCCCTCCACTTT	CSAPGEGSPLHF